The clone carrying this T cell receptor beta chain was recorded a few times. A multiplex PCR containing 32 V primers and 13 J primers was used to amplify TCR beta CDR3. TCRdb re-called the multiplex PCR reads through MiXCR, storing one row per CDR3 protein. The repertoire holds some 10,000 distinct CDR3 sequences, with roughly 26% as singletons. The data stem from a study of immune heterogeneity within non-small cell lung tumors. With 550 to 700 ng used per sample, the template was genomic DNA from bulk tumor. Taken during surgery, several biopsies per primary tumor were spaced as far apart as possible within the tumor mass. The patients were newly diagnosed with non-small cell lung cancer, had not been treated, and had curative surgery. Germline V lookup: CDR1 SGHAT, CDR2 FQNNGV. V was pared by 4 bases and J by 5 bases, with 17 bases of the junction left unmatched. The CDR3 loop spans 19 amino acids.

This sequence was found in a man in his forties or fifties with non-small cell lung cancer. What was sequenced was lung tumor tissue. The chain is built from TRBV11-2 and TRBJ2-5, with 12 bases aligning to TRBD2. DNA of the CDR3: TGTGCCAGCAGCTCTCATTTAGGAGCTAGCGGGGGGGCGAGGGAGACCCAGTACTTC. It translates to CASSSHLGASGGARETQYF.